This entry lists 31 T cell receptor beta chains sequenced from one sample in a study of blood T cell repertoires in COVID-19. The table came from immunoSEQ multiplex PCR; TCRdb's copy has only in-frame clones and leaves some out. The table includes fewer than 150,000 clones, just under 85% detected once. The sample consisted of peripheral blood. These receptors were collected from a human donor in a cohort sampled during active COVID-19.

The genes are TRBV29-1 and TRBJ2-3; the match to TRBD2 covers 7 bases. With 2 bases clipped from V and 7 bases from J, the junction kept 21 bases outside the gene matches. CDR3 length: 18 amino acids. The germline V gene encodes CDR1 SQVTM and CDR2 ANQGSEA. The CDR3 bases are TGCAGCGTTGAATCCCTAGCAATATCGGGGGGTGGGAGTTATACGCAGTATTTT. It encodes CSVESLAISGGGSYTQYF.

The rearrangement links TRBV5-1 to TRBJ2-1; 7 bases are a match to TRBD1. The CDR3 consists of 14 residues. With V trimmed by 7 bases and J by 8 bases, 12 bases remained unmatched. Germline V gene data show CDR1 as SGHRS and CDR2 as YFSETQ. The CDR3 DNA is TGCGCCAGCGCGATATCAGACAGGGTTCATGAGCAGTTCTTC. Its protein is CASAISDRVHEQFF.

V gene TRBV5-6 combines with J gene TRBJ2-3, with 14 bases that match TRBD2. The CDR3 is 17 amino acids. The V segment lost 4 bases and the J segment 3 bases; nucleotides outside the gene matches: 7. In germline, CDR1 is SGHDT, CDR2 YYEEEE. The CDR3 spells CASSDPGTSGGTDTQYF. In DNA form, the CDR3 reads TGTGCCAGCAGCGATCCCGGGACTAGCGGGGGAACAGATACGCAGTATTTT.

The V gene is TRBV19, the J gene TRBJ2-3, with TRBD1 matching 9 bases. Per germline, CDR1 LNHDA and CDR2 SQIVND (reference sequence). With V trimmed by 9 bases and J by 5 bases, 6 bases remained unmatched. This CDR3 is built from 13 residues. CDR3 amino acids: CASNRGQGDTQYF. The CDR3 coding sequence is TGTGCCAGCAACAGGGGGCAGGGAGATACGCAGTATTTT.

The chain's CDR3 is CASSPSGVPRTGETQYF. The CDR3 region has the DNA TGCGCCAGCAGCCCGTCGGGGGTTCCCAGGACCGGAGAGACCCAGTACTTC. This chain links TRBV5-1 with TRBJ2-5; D perhaps matches TRBD2 (6 bases). V lost 4 bases and J 4 bases, leaving 23 bases between the germline ends. The germline gives CDR1 SGHRS, CDR2 YFSETQ. This CDR3 has 17 residues. Combining the CDR3 with reference TRBV5-1 and TRBJ2-5 gives the whole variable domain KAGVTQTPRYLIKTRGQQVTLSCSPISGHRSVSWYQQTPGQGLQFLFEYFSETQRNKGNFPGRFSGRQFSNSRSEMNVSTLELGDSALYLCASSPSGVPRTGETQYFGPGTRLLVL.

This chain joins TRBV3-1 (or the pseudogene TRBV3-2) and TRBJ2-3, with a weak D call TRBD2 (7 bases). This CDR3 comprises 16 residues. Trimming removed 4 bases from V and 0 bases from J, with 14 bases in between. CDR1 is LGHDT, CDR2 YNNKEL, per germline (reference sequence). The CDR3, as DNA: TGTGCCAGCAGCCTACGTGGGGGGGCCAGCACAGATACGCAGTATTTT. Amino acids: CASSLRGGASTDTQYF.

This clone was seen a single time. The J gene is TRBJ2-3, the V gene TRBV4-1, with 7 bases identical to TRBD2. The V gene's germline CDR1 is MGHRA and CDR2 YSYEKL. The V segment lost 0 bases and the J segment 1 base; nucleotides outside the gene matches: 10. The CDR3 contains 18 residues. CDR3 sequence (DNA): TGCGCCAGCAGCCAAGATGCGGTGGGGAGGGTCGGCACAGATACGCAGTATTTT. Translating it yields CASSQDAVGRVGTDTQYF.

As regards this clone: Other DNA sequences in this sample translate to the same CDR3. The rearrangement joins TRBV5-1 to TRBJ2-2; no clear D. This CDR3 spans 14 amino acids. V lost 1 base and J 0 bases, leaving 4 bases between the germline ends. Germline values: CDR1 SGHRS, CDR2 YFSETQ. CDR3 sequence reads: CASSLTANTGELFF. In nucleotides, the CDR3 is TGCGCCAGCAGCTTGACGGCGAACACCGGGGAGCTGTTTTTT.

The chain couples TRBV3-1 (or the pseudogene TRBV3-2) to TRBJ2-1; D is ambiguous. The V end was cut by 5 bases, the J end by 3 bases, with 11 bases between. CDR1 is LGHDT, CDR2 YNNKEL, per germline (reference sequence). CDR3 length equals 14 residues. CDR3 sequence reads: CASSDRGGYNEQFF. CDR3 coding DNA: TGTGCCAGCAGCGACCGCGGCGGCTACAATGAGCAGTTCTTC.

This chain connects TRBV18 to TRBJ1-1; the D is unclear. Germline V gene lookup returns CDR1 KGHSH and CDR2 LQKENI. The CDR3 extends over 14 amino acids. Trimming took 3 bases from V and 0 from J, leaving 8 bases between them. CDR3 in DNA: TGTGCCAGCTCACCGGGAGCGGTGAACACTGAAGCTTTCTTT. Amino acid sequence: CASSPGAVNTEAFF.

V and J are TRBV4-1 and TRBJ1-2, with TRBD1 matching over 7 bases. CDR3 size: 14 residues. Trimming removed 3 bases from V and 7 bases from J; junction bases left unmatched: 8. Germline values: CDR1 MGHRA, CDR2 YSYEKL. CDR3 DNA sequence: TGCGCCAGCAGCCACCGACAGGGAGGTCGTGGCTACACCTTC. This encodes CASSHRQGGRGYTF.

This clone was found once. This chain joins TRBV21-1 and TRBJ1-5; TRBD1 is the table's D call, not checked against the DNA. TRBV21-1 is given as a pseudogene. The CDR3 extends over 21 amino acids. The CDR3 DNA follows: TGTGCCAGCAGCAAAGGGCCCCTTCGGGACAGGAGGCCTATTAGCAATCAGCCCCAGCATTTT. This gives the protein CASSKGPLRDRRPISNQPQHF.

This chain joins TRBV11-1 and TRBJ1-1; unclear D gene. Trimming removed 2 bases at V and 1 base at J, with 5 bases between. CDR3 size: 13 residues. The germline V gene has CDR1 SGHAT and CDR2 FQDESV (reference sequence). The CDR3, as DNA: TGTGCCAGCAGCTTACAGGAGAACACTGAAGCTTTCTTT. Encoded protein: CASSLQENTEAFF.

The chain is built from TRBV19 and TRBJ2-5; weak D call: TRBD1 (5 bases). V lost 4 bases to trimming and J lost 5 bases, with 17 bases between them. The germline V gene has CDR1 LNHDA and CDR2 SQIVND (reference sequence). This CDR3 is 15 amino acids long. This chain's CDR3 is CASSTWGDRTETQYF. DNA of the CDR3: TGTGCCAGTAGTACCTGGGGCGATCGGACGGAGACCCAGTACTTC.

This clone was detected a few times. The chain carries TRBV3-1 (or the pseudogene TRBV3-2) and TRBJ2-7; 9 bases align to TRBD1. CDR3 length: 17 amino acids. J was trimmed by 0 bases and V by 2 bases; bases with no gene match: 8. In germline, CDR1 is LGHDT, CDR2 YNNKEL (reference sequence). CDR3 sequence reads: CASSQTTGTGISYEQYF. CDR3 bases: TGTGCCAGCAGCCAAACCACCGGGACAGGGATCTCCTACGAGCAGTACTTC.

The V call is TRBV4-1, the J call TRBJ1-1, with D maybe TRBD1 (5 bases). Germline loops: CDR1 MGHRA, CDR2 YSYEKL. This CDR3 region has 15 residues. The V and J ends lost 0 bases and 5 bases respectively, with 13 bases between them. Here the CDR3 DNA reads TGCGCCAGCAGCCAAGATCCCAGGGTGGGGACTGAAGCTTTCTTT. It encodes CASSQDPRVGTEAFF.

The rearrangement uses TRBV11-1 and TRBJ1-5; D uncertain. V gave up 1 base and J gave up 7 bases, with 11 bases separating them. Germline CDR1 and CDR2: SGHAT and FQDESV (reference sequence). This CDR3 has 14 amino acids. CDR3 loop: CASSLVGDGQPQHF. The DNA for the CDR3 is TGTGCCAGCAGCTTAGTCGGGGATGGGCAGCCCCAGCATTTT.

This chain uses TRBV25-1 with TRBJ2-1, with 8 bases aligning to TRBD1. V trimming: 6 bases; J trimming: 2 bases; junction bases outside the gene matches: 9. CDR1 and CDR2 (germline): MGHDK, SYGVNS. This CDR3 spans 16 amino acids. CDR3 sequence: CASSDLGQATYNEQFF. CDR3 bases: TGTGCCAGCAGCGACTTGGGACAGGCAACCTACAATGAGCAGTTCTTC.

As concerns this clone: Additional DNA sequences in this sample encode the identical CDR3. The CDR3 sequence is CASSPGQGYEQYF. As DNA, the CDR3 is TGTGCCAGCTCGCCGGGACAGGGCTACGAGCAGTACTTC. The chain employs TRBV27 and TRBJ2-7; 9 bases line up with TRBD1. The CDR3 runs 13 residues. V gave up 8 bases and J gave up 3 bases; unmatched junction bases: 5. CDR1 MNHEY and CDR2 SMNVEV come from the germline V gene (reference sequence).

The rearrangement uses TRBV5-4 and TRBJ1-6; 8 bases line up with TRBD1. The CDR3 loop spans 16 amino acids. Germline CDR1 reads SGHNT; CDR2 reads YYREEE (reference sequence). V shed 4 bases, J shed 2 bases, and the junction held 5 bases outside the gene matches. The DNA for the CDR3 is TGTGCCAGCAGCCATCAGGGGGCGGCCTATAATTCACCCCTCCACTTT. It codes for CASSHQGAAYNSPLHF.

This chain uses TRBV10-1 with TRBJ2-1; 12 bases agree with TRBD2. The CDR3 runs 14 residues. From germline, CDR1 is WNHNN and CDR2 SYGVQD (reference sequence). V shed 7 bases, J shed 9 bases, and the junction held 7 bases outside the gene matches. CDR3 residues: CASTASGGAGEQFF. The CDR3 nucleotides are TGCGCCAGCACCGCTAGCGGGGGGGCCGGTGAGCAGTTCTTC.

The V gene is TRBV6-6, the J gene TRBJ1-2; possible D gene TRBD1, 5 bases. CDR3 size: 14 residues. Germline CDR1 MNHNY, CDR2 SVGAGI (reference sequence). The V end was cut by 0 bases, the J end by 8 bases, with 13 bases between. The CDR3 DNA follows: TGTGCCAGCAGTTACTCGACCCAAGCAGGGGGCTACACCTTC. This gives the protein CASSYSTQAGGYTF.

V and J are TRBV6-5 and TRBJ2-7, with a tentative D call TRBD1 (5 bases). The CDR3 sequence is 13 residues long. Germline CDR1 MNHEY, CDR2 SVGAGI. V was trimmed by 5 bases and J by 3 bases, leaving 11 bases between them. In nucleotides, the CDR3 is TGTGCCAGCAGTCAAACAGGCCTCTACGAGCAGTACTTC. Translating it yields CASSQTGLYEQYF.

This clone was seen only a few times. V gene TRBV5-4 combines with J gene TRBJ2-5, with 12 bases lining up with TRBD2. The CDR3 totals 15 residues. V shed 1 base, J shed 5 bases, and the junction held 3 bases outside the gene matches. The germline gives CDR1 SGHNT, CDR2 YYREEE (reference sequence). The CDR3 coding sequence is TGTGCCAGCAGCTTGTTGACTAGCGGGGGTGAGACCCAGTACTTC. This gives the protein CASSLLTSGGETQYF.

For this clone: The sample carries other DNA sequences with the same CDR3. J is TRBJ1-2 and V is TRBV5-1; the match to TRBD1 covers 9 bases. Germline V CDR1 and CDR2: SGHRS, YFSETQ. The CDR3 is 14 residues long. V dropped 0 bases and J dropped 5; count of bases not matched to a gene: 2. The CDR3 DNA sequence: TGCGCCAGCAGCTTGGCCGGGACAGGGTATGGCTACACCTTC. It is translated as CASSLAGTGYGYTF.

This chain uses TRBV7-9 with TRBJ2-5, with TRBD1 matching 9 bases. V shed 5 bases and J 4 bases; nucleotides not matched to a gene: 17. Germline V gene data show CDR1 as SEHNR and CDR2 as FQNEAQ (reference sequence). The CDR3 runs to 18 residues. The CDR3 loop reads CASSTRGGPLDRGETQYF. CDR3 DNA: TGTGCCAGCAGCACCCGGGGAGGGCCCCTGGACAGGGGAGAGACCCAGTACTTC.

The chain couples TRBV5-4 to TRBJ2-2; D remains unclear. V dropped 2 bases and J dropped 5 bases, with 7 bases sitting between them. This CDR3 region has 13 residues. Germline loops: CDR1 SGHNT, CDR2 YYREEE (reference sequence). CDR3: CASSFYDTGELFF. Here the CDR3 DNA reads TGTGCCAGCAGCTTCTACGATACCGGGGAGCTGTTTTTT.

In its sample, this clone was seen many times. This CDR3 is missing its conserved last phenylalanine or tryptophan, likely due to a read error. The DNA is left out, because the CDR3 cannot be placed on it with certainty; the CDR3 is given as TCRdb lists it. V usage is TRBV5-1 and J usage is TRBJ2-7; the table's TRBD2 call for D was not verified on the DNA. The CDR3 has 11 residues if both end residues are counted. Germline V gene data show CDR1 as SGHRS and CDR2 as YFSETQ. CDR3 region: CASSLAGGPGS.

This chain joins TRBV29-1 and TRBJ2-1; TRBD2 is a possible D gene (5 bases). Germline V gene lookup returns CDR1 SQVTM and CDR2 ANQGSEA. This CDR3 spans 13 amino acids. V dropped 2 bases and J dropped 8 bases, with 13 bases sitting between them. DNA for the CDR3: TGCAGCGTTGAACGGACTCTTGGGTATGAGCAGTTCTTC. This sequence encodes CSVERTLGYEQFF.

This clone has a single count. The chain couples TRBV18 to TRBJ2-7; TRBD1 agrees at 7 bases. The trim removed 4 bases at V and 1 base at J, leaving 4 bases unmatched. Germline V gene sequence: CDR1 KGHSH, CDR2 LQKENI. This CDR3 is 14 amino acids long. The CDR3 region has the DNA TGTGCCAGCTCACAGGGACAGCCTTCCTACGAGCAGTACTTC. Translation: CASSQGQPSYEQYF.

CDR3 residues: CASSVATGAGYTF. The CDR3 DNA is TGTGCCAGCAGCGTAGCTACAGGGGCTGGCTACACCTTC. This chain links TRBV9 with TRBJ1-2; 7 nucleotides match TRBD1. V was pared by 0 bases and J by 7 bases, with 3 bases of the junction left unmatched. Per germline, CDR1 SGDLS and CDR2 YYNGEE. This CDR3 is built from 13 residues.